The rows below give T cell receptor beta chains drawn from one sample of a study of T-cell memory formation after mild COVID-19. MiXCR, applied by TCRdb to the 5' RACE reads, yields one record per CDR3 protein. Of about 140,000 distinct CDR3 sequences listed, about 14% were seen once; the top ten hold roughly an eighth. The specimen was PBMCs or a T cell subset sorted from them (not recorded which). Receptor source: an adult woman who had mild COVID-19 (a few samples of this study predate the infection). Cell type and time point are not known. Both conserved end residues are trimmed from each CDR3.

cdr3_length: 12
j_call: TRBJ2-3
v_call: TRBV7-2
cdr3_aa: ASSFLLGGDTQY

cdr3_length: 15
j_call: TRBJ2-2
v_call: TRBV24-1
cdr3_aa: ATSDPGTGANTGELF

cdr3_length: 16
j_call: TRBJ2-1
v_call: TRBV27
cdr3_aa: ASSLSVFQGASQNEQF

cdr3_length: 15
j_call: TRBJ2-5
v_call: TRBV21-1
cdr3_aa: ASSKGFGNRLEETQY

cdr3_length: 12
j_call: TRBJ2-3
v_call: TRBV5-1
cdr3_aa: ASTSRQPPDTQY

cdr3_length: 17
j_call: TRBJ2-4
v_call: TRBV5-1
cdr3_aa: ASSLAPPSGRGAKNIQY

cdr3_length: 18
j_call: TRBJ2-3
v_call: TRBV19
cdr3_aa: ASASRGRTSGAHSTDTQY

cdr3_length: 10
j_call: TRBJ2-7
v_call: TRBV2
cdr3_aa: ASSVRGHEQY

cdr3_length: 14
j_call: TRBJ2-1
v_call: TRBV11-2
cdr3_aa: ASSQFRDPAYNEQF

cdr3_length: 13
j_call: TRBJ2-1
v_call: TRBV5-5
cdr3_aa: ASSFVRGPYNEQF

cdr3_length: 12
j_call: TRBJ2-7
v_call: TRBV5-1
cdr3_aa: ASSLGQGLDEQY

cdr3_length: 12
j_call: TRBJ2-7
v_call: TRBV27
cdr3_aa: ASAALGLSYEQY

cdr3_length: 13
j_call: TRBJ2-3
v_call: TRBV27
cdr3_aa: ASSLFGVSTDTQY

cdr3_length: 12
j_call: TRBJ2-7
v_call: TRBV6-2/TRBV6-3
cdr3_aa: ASSLPGLATEQY

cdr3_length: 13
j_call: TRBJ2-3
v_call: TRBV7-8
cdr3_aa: ASSWIGGGTDTQY

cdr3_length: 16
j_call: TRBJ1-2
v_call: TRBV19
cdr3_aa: ASSIAPPHRGLRYGYT

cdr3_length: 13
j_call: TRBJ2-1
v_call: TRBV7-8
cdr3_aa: ASSLAGSLYNEQF

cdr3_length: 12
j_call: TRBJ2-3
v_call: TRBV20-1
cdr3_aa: SARPLAGGHTQY

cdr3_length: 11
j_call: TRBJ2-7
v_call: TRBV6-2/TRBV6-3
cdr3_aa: ASSTSGLGEQY